The rows below give T cell receptor beta chains drawn from one sample of a study of CD8 T cells in ankylosing spondylitis. TCRdb recomputed calls from the 5' RACE reads with MiXCR, one row per CDR3 protein. The sample yields under 300,000 distinct CDR3 sequences, around a tenth seen once. Sequenced input: blood, either unsorted or a sorted T cell fraction (not recorded which). All receptors derive from a male donor with ankylosing spondylitis or in good health (not recorded which). Each CDR3 is given with its conserved first and last residue. The D gene is left open where the match is weak. Part of the rows lack a size; the others show once, few, many or a class for expanded clones.

j_call d_call clone_size v_call cdr3_aa cdr3_nt
TRBJ1-3 TRBD1 many TRBV9 CASSVATRGPGNTIYF TGTGCCAGCAGCGTAGCTACGAGGGGGCCTGGAAACACCATATATTTT
TRBJ1-5 TRBD1 many TRBV10-3 CAISGTGPLDPNQPQHF TGTGCCATCAGTGGGACAGGGCCTCTGGACCCCAATCAGCCCCAGCATTTT
TRBJ1-5 TRBD1 few TRBV20-1 CSARDGQGGQPQHF TGCAGTGCTAGAGATGGACAGGGGGGTCAGCCCCAGCATTTT
TRBJ1-6 NA many TRBV6-5 CASSYSPGGDYNSPLHF TGTGCCAGCAGTTACTCCCCGGGGGGCGACTATAATTCACCCCTCCACTTT
TRBJ2-1 TRBD2 many TRBV29-1 CSVSQTGGRHGGGEQFF TGCAGCGTATCCCAAACCGGCGGGAGGCACGGGGGTGGTGAGCAGTTCTTC
TRBJ1-1 NA NA TRBV12-3/TRBV12-4 CASSSTPEAFF TGTGCCAGCAGTTCCACCCCTGAAGCTTTCTTT
TRBJ2-1 TRBD2 many TRBV27 CASSPRTSGTFEQFF TGTGCCAGCAGTCCACGGACTAGCGGGACATTCGAGCAGTTCTTC
TRBJ2-2 NA many TRBV7-6 CASGWTANTGELFF TGTGCCAGCGGATGGACAGCGAACACCGGGGAGCTGTTTTTT
TRBJ2-1 TRBD2 many TRBV29-1 CSVRGTSGSNEQFF TGCAGCGTTCGCGGGACTAGCGGGAGTAATGAGCAGTTCTTC
TRBJ2-7 TRBD1 NA TRBV7-3 CASSLHRGSDEQYF TGTGCCAGCAGCTTACACAGGGGTTCTGACGAGCAGTACTTC
TRBJ1-4 TRBD1 many TRBV11-2 CASSLTGDNEKLFF TGTGCCAGCAGCCTTACAGGGGATAATGAAAAACTGTTTTTT
TRBJ2-1 NA many TRBV7-3 CASSFWGSSYNEQFF TGTGCCAGCAGCTTTTGGGGAAGCTCCTACAATGAGCAGTTCTTC
TRBJ1-2 NA many TRBV6-5 CASKDYNYGYTF TGTGCCAGCAAAGACTACAACTATGGCTACACCTTC
TRBJ2-2 NA few TRBV10-3 CAISFSGSSNTGELFF TGTGCCATCTCTTTTTCCGGGAGCTCGAACACCGGGGAGCTGTTTTTT
TRBJ2-3 TRBD2 many TRBV20-1 CSAPTSGSYTQYF TGCAGTGCGCCTACTAGCGGGAGTTATACGCAGTATTTT
TRBJ2-1 NA many TRBV24-1 CATSDLADNEQFF TGTGCCACCAGTGATTTAGCGGACAATGAGCAGTTCTTC
TRBJ2-7 NA many TRBV20-1 CSTGSSYEQYF TGCAGTACAGGCAGCTCCTACGAGCAGTACTTC
TRBJ2-7 NA few TRBV20-1 CSARVQGSMEQYF TGCAGTGCTAGGGTGCAGGGAAGTATGGAGCAGTACTTC
TRBJ1-2 NA NA TRBV28 CASSPPLSGGYTF TGTGCCAGCAGCCCCCCCCTGTCTGGTGGCTACACCTTC
TRBJ2-1 TRBD2 many TRBV12-3/TRBV12-4 CASSPRTSGYNEQFF TGTGCCAGCAGTCCTCGGACTAGCGGATACAATGAGCAGTTCTTC
TRBJ2-7 NA NA TRBV7-2 CASSLGWSEGSYEQYF TGTGCCAGCAGCTTAGGGTGGAGTGAGGGCTCCTACGAGCAGTACTTC
TRBJ2-1 NA few TRBV3-1 CASSQAPPANEQFF TGTGCCAGCAGCCAAGCCCCCCCCGCGAATGAGCAGTTCTTC
TRBJ1-1 NA many TRBV29-1 CSVRQTGGWTEAFF TGCAGCGTTCGACAAACAGGCGGCTGGACTGAAGCTTTCTTT
TRBJ2-1 TRBD2 many TRBV12-3/TRBV12-4 CAGRTSGRVNEQFF TGTGCCGGAAGGACTAGCGGGAGAGTCAATGAGCAGTTCTTC
TRBJ2-3 TRBD2 many TRBV7-2 CASSPFLAGGADTQYF TGTGCCAGCAGCCCGTTCCTGGCGGGGGGGGCAGATACGCAGTATTTT
TRBJ2-2 NA many TRBV15 CATSYKGRELFF TGTGCCACCAGCTATAAGGGACGGGAGCTGTTTTTT
TRBJ2-1 NA many TRBV6-5 CASSNRLGVGEQFF TGTGCCAGCAGTAACCGACTAGGAGTCGGTGAGCAGTTCTTC
TRBJ1-1 NA many TRBV5-1 CASSAGGVSNTEAFF TGCGCCAGCAGCGCCGGCGGGGTATCGAACACTGAAGCTTTCTTT
TRBJ2-2 TRBD1 NA TRBV5-6 CASSSWDRGYLSGELFF TGTGCCAGCAGCTCGTGGGACAGGGGTTACCTTTCCGGGGAGCTGTTTTTT
TRBJ1-2 NA NA TRBV7-2 CASSLVRGGKYGYTF TGTGCCAGCAGCTTAGTTAGGGGGGGGAAGTATGGCTACACCTTC